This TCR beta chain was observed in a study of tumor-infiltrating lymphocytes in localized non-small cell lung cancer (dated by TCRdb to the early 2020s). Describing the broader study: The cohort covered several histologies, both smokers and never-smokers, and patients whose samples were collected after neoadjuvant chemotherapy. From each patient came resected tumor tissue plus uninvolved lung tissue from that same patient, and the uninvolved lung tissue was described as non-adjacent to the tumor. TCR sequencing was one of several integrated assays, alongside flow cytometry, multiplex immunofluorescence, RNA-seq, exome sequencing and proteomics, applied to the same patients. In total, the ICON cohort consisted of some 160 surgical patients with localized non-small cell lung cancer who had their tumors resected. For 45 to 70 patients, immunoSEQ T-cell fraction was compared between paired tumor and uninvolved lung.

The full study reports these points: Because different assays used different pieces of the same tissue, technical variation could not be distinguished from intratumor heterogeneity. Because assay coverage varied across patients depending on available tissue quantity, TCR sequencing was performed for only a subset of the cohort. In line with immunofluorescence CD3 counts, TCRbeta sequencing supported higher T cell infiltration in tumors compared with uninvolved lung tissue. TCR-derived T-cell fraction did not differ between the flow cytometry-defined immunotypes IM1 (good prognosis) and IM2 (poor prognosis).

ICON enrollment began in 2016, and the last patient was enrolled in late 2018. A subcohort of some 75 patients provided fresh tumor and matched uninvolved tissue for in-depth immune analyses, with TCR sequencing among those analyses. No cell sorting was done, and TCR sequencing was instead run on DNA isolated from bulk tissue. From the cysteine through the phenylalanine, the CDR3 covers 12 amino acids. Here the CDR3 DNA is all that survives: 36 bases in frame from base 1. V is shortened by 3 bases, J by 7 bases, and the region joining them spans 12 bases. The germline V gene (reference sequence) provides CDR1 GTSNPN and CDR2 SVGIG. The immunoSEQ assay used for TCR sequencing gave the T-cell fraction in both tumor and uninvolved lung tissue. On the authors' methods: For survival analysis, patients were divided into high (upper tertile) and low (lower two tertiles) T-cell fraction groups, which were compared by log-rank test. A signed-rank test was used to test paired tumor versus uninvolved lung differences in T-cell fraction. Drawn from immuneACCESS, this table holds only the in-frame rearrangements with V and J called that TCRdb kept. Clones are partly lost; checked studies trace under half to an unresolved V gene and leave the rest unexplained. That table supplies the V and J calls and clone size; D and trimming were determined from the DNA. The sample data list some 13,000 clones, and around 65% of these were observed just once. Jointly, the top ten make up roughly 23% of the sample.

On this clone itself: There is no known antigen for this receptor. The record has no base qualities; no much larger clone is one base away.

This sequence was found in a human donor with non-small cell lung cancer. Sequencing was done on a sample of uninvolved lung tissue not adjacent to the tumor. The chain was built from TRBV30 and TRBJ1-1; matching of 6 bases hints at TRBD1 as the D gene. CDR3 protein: CAWRDTGFEAFF. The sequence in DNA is TGTGCCTGGAGGGATACAGGGTTTGAAGCTTTCTTT.